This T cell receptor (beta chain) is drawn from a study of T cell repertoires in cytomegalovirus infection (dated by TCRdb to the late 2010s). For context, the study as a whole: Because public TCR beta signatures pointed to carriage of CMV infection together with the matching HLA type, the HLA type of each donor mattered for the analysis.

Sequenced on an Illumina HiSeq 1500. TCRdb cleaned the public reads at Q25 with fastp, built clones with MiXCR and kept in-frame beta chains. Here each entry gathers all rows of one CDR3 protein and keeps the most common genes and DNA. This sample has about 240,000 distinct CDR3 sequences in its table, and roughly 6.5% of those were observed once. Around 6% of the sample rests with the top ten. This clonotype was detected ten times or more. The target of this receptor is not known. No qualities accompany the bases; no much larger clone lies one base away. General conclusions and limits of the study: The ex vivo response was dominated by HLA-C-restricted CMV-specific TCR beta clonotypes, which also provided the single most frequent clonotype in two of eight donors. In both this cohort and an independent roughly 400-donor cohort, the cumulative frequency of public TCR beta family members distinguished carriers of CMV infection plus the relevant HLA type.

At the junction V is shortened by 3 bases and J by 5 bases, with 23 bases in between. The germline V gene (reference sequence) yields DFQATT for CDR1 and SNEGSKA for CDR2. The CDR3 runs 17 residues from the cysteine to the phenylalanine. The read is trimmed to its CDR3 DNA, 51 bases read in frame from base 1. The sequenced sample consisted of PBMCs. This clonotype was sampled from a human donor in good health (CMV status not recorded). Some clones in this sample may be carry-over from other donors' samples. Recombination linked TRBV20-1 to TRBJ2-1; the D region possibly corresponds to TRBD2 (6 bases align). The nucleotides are TGCAGTGCTAGTGGGGCCGTGGCGGGGCGTCGCCACAATGAGCAGTTCTTC. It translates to CSASGAVAGRRHNEQFF.